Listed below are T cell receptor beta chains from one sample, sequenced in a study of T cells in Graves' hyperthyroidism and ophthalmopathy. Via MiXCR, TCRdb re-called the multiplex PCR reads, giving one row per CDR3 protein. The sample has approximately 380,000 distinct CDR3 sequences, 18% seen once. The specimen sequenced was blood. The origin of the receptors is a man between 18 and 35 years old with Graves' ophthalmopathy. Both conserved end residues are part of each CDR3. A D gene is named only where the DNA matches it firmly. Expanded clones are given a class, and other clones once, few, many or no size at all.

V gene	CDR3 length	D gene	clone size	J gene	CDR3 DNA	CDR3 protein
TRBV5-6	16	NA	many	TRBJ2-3	TGTGCCAGCACCGACCGGGTCTCAAATCCAACAGATACGCAGTATTTT	CASTDRVSNPTDTQYF
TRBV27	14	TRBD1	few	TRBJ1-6	TGTGCCAGCAGTTTAACAGGGGGTGATTCACCCCTCCACTTT	CASSLTGGDSPLHF
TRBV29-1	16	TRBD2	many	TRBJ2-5	TGCAGCGTCCGAGGGACTAGCGGGGTTTCGCAAGAGACCCAGTACTTC	CSVRGTSGVSQETQYF
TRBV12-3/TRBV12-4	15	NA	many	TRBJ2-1	TGTGCCAGCAGTTCCCGCCCGGGACGCAGCAATGAGCAGTTCTTC	CASSSRPGRSNEQFF
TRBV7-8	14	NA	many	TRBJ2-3	TGTGCCAGCAGCCCTAGGAGAGGGACAGATACGCAGTATTTT	CASSPRRGTDTQYF
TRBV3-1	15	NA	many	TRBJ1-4	TGTGCCAGCAGCCCTCTCAGGGGTGCTAATGAAAAACTGTTTTTT	CASSPLRGANEKLFF
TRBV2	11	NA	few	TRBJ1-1	TGTGCCAGCAGTGGGAACGAAGGAGCTTTCTTT	CASSGNEGAFF
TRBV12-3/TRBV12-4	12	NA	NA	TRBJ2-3	TGTGCCAGCAGTTCCCCCCCAGGTACGCAGTATTTT	CASSSPPGTQYF
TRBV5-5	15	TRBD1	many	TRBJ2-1	TGTGCCAGCAGCTTGATCGGGACAGAGACCAATGAGCAGTTCTTC	CASSLIGTETNEQFF
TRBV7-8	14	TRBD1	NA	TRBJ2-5	TGTGCCAGCAGCCCACAGGGGGCGGGAGAGACCCAGTACTTC	CASSPQGAGETQYF
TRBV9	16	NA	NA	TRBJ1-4	TGTGCCAGCAGAGACATGAGCACCGCAACTAATGAAAAACTGTTTTTT	CASRDMSTATNEKLFF
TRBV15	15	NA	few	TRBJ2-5	TGTGCCACCAGCAGAGACGGGAGCGCTCAAGAGACCCAGTACTTC	CATSRDGSAQETQYF
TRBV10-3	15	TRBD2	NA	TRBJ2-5	TGTGCCATCAGTGTCTCTAGCGGGGGCCCCACGACCCAGTACTTC	CAISVSSGGPTTQYF
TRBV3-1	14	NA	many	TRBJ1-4	TGTGCCAGCAGCCAAGATACAGCTAATGAAAAACTGTTTTTT	CASSQDTANEKLFF
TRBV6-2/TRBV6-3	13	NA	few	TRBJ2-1	TGTGCCAGCAGTCAGGTCCCCAGAAATGAGCAGTTCTTC	CASSQVPRNEQFF
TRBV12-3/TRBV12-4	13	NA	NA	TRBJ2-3	TGTGCCAGCACATCACCGAGCACAGATACGCAGTATTTT	CASTSPSTDTQYF
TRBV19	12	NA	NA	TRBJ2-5	TGTGCCAGTAGAGACAGAATAGAGACCCAGTACTTC	CASRDRIETQYF
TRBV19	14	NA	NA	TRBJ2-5	TGTGCCAGCACAATCTATGGGGTCCAAGAGACCCAGTACTTC	CASTIYGVQETQYF